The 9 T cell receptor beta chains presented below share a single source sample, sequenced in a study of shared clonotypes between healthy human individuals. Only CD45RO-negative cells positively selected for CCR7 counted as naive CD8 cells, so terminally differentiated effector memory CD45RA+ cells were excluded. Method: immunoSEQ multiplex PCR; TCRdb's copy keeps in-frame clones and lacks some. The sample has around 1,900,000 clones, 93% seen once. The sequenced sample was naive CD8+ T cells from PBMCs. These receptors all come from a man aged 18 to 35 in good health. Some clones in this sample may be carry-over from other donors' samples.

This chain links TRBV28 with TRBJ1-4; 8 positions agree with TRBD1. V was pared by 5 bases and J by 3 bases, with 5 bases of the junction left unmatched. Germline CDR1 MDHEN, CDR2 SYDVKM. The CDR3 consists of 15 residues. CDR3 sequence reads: CASSPTDRANEKLFF. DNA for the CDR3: TGTGCCAGCAGTCCCACGGACAGGGCTAATGAAAAACTGTTTTTT.

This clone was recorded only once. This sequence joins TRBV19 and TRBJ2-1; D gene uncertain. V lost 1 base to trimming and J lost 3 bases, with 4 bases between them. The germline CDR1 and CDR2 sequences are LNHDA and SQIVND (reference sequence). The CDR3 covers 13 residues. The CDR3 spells CASSIANYNEQFF. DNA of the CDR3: TGTGCCAGTAGTATAGCGAACTACAATGAGCAGTTCTTC.

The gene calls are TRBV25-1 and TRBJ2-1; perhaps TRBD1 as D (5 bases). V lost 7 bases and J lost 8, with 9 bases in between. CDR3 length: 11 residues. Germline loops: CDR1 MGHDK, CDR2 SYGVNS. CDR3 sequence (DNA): TGTGCCAGCACCCAGGGCTATGAGCAGTTCTTC. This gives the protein CASTQGYEQFF.

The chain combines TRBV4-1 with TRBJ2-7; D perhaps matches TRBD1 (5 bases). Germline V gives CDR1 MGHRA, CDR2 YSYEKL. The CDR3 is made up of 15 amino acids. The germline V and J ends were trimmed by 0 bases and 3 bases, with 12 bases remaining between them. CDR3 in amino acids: CASSQERGFLYEQYF. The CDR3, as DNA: TGCGCCAGCAGCCAAGAAAGGGGTTTCCTCTACGAGCAGTACTTC.

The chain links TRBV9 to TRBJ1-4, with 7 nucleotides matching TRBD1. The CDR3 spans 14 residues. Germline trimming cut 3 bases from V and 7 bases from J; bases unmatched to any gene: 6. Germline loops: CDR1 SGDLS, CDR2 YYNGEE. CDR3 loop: CASSETGSGEKLFF. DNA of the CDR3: TGTGCCAGCAGCGAGACAGGGTCCGGTGAAAAACTGTTTTTT.

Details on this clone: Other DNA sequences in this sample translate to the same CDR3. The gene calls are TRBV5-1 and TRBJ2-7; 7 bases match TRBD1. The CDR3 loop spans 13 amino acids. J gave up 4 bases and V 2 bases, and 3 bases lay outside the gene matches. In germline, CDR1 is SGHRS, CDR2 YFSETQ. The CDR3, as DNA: TGCGCCAGCAGCTTAAGACAGGGTTACGAGCAGTACTTC. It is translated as CASSLRQGYEQYF.

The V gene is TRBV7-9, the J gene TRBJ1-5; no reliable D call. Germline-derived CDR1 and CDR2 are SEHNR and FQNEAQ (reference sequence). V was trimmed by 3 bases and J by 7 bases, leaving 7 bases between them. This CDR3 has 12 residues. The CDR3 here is CASSFGSQPQHF. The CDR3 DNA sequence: TGTGCCAGCAGCTTCGGAAGCCAGCCCCAGCATTTT.

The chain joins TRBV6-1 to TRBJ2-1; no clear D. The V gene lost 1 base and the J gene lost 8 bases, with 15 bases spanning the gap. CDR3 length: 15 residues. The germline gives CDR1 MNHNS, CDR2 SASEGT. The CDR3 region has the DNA TGTGCCAGCAGTGAAGGACTGGCTCATTCTGATGAGCAGTTCTTC. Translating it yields CASSEGLAHSDEQFF.

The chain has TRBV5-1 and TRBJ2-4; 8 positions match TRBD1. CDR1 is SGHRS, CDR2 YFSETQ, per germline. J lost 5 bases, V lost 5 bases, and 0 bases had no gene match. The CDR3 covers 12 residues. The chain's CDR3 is CASRGQENIQYF. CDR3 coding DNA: TGCGCCAGCAGGGGACAGGAAAACATTCAGTACTTC.